This T cell receptor beta chain was identified during a study of cytomegalovirus exposure and HLA in healthy donors. General study findings and limits: Prior analysis indicated that the majority of TCR beta V segments exhibited productivity approximately 87% or approximately 30% of the time. Rare sequences made up most TCRs, while some public TCRs were found in many donors.

The sample holds one count of this clone. Its antigen is undetermined. Whereas donors were nominally healthy upon sampling, unrecorded immune exposures were probable. With 60 Vbeta and 13 Jbeta primers, the PCR was carried out. In the source study's methods: A later analysis counted about 80 million unique TCR beta chains, some 10 million shared. Libraries were prepared by immunoSEQ multiplex PCR; TCRdb keeps only in-frame clonotypes and omits some of them. The DNA was the basis for D and trimming; V, J and clone size are from that table. The profile shows roughly 150,000 clones, over 60% of them singletons. CDR1 is SGHDT, CDR2 YYEEEE, per germline. The V end was cut by 4 bases, the J end by 7 bases, with 18 bases between. This CDR3 is built from 16 residues.

The receptor's source is a woman aged 40-49 years in good health and CMV-seronegative. This chain connects TRBV5-6 to TRBJ1-6; D perhaps matches TRBD1 (6 bases). The sequenced sample was PBMCs. The CDR3 spells CASSNIPGDKNSPLHF. The CDR3 bases are TGTGCCAGCAGCAACATCCCAGGGGATAAGAATTCACCCCTCCACTTT. The complete variable domain, with remaining parts taken from reference TRBV5-6 and TRBJ1-6, reads DAGVTQSPTHLIKTRGQQVTLRCSPKSGHDTVSWYQQALGQGPQFIFQYYEEEERQRGNFPDRFSGHQFPNYSSELNVNALLLGDSALYLCASSNIPGDKNSPLHFGNGTRLTVT.